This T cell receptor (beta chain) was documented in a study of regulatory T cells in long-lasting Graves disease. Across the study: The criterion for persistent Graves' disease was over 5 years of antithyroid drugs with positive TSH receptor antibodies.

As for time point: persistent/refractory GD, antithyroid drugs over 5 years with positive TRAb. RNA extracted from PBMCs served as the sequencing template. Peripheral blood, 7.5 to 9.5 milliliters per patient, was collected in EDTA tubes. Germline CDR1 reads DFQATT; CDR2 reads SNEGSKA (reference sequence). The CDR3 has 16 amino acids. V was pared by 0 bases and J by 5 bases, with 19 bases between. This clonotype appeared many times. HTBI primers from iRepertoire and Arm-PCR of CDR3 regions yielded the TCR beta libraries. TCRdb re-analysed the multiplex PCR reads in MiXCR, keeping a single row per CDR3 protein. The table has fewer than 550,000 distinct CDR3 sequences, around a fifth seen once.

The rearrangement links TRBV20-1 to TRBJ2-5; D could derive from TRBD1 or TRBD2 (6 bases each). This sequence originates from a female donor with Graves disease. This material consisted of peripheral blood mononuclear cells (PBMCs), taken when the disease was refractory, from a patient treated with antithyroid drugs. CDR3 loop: CSARDDRPQGGETQYF. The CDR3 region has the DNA TGCAGTGCTAGAGATGATAGACCCCAAGGGGGGGAGACCCAGTACTTC.